The clone carrying this TCR beta chain has a count of ten or more. Its specificity is unknown. The data stem from a study of T cells after yellow fever vaccination. Study summary: SMART-Seq v4 Ultra Low Input prepared libraries from low-cell fractions. Study-level points and caveats: At 95% to 98% for CD4 and over 80% for CD8, most primary-vaccination clones showed up again after the booster. Abundant bulk-population clonotypes could contaminate the FACS-sorted repertoires.

The CDR3 loop spans 16 amino acids. The germline CDR1 and CDR2 sequences are SGHTA and FQGNSA. The V and J ends lost 1 base and 2 bases respectively, with 11 bases between them. In TCRdb, the 5' RACE reads were re-called with MiXCR into one record per CDR3 protein. Seen here are about 320,000 distinct CDR3 sequences, roughly 4.3% observed once, and the top ten hold roughly 21%. The starting material was PBMCs, obtained 15 days after the yellow fever booster vaccination. This chain uses TRBV7-2 with TRBJ2-2; unclear D gene. The source is a man in his late teens or twenties who received the YFV17D yellow fever vaccine. The CDR3 is CASSLESLPNTGELFF. For the CDR3, the DNA is TGTGCCAGCAGCTTAGAGTCGCTCCCTAACACCGGGGAGCTGTTTTTT. The full variable domain, rest sourced from reference TRBV7-2 and TRBJ2-2, is GAGVSQSPSNKVTEKGKDVELRCDPISGHTALYWYRQSLGQGLEFLIYFQGNSAPDKSGLPSDRFSAERTGGSVSTLTIQRTQQEDSAVYLCASSLESLPNTGELFFGEGSRLTVL.